This T cell receptor (beta chain) was recovered during a study of cytomegalovirus exposure and HLA in healthy donors. Overall study: There were approximately 400 genotyped donors. Of these, 81% fell in the genetic ancestry cluster associated with self-reported Caucasian donors. General study results and limits: Confirmation in vitro established that a few CMV-associated chains were specific for CMV antigens.

A note on this clone: Its antigen remains unidentified.

Primers for the PCR totalled 60 Vbeta and 13 Jbeta. Profiling relied on immunoSEQ multiplex PCR, and the TCRdb table lists in-frame clones only, not all of them. The table lists 100,000 to 150,000 clones, 65% to 80% of them singletons, with roughly 13% in the top ten. Unrecorded immune exposures were likely, despite nominal health at sampling. The germline V gene encodes CDR1 MGHRA and CDR2 YSYEKL. Trimming removed 1 base from V and 3 bases from J, with 10 bases in between. The CDR3 has 15 residues. What was sequenced was PBMCs. The chain uses TRBV4-1 and TRBJ2-1, with D possibly TRBD2 on 6 matching bases. This clonotype was obtained from a woman in her forties in good health and CMV-seropositive. DNA of the CDR3: TGCGCCAGCAGCCAAGGCGGGACGATCTACAATGAGCAGTTCTTC. Its protein product is CASSQGGTIYNEQFF.